One and the same sample provided the 25 T cell receptor beta chains below, sequenced in a study of T cell changes during pregnancy in multiple sclerosis. Sequencing used immunoSEQ multiplex PCR; TCRdb keeps in-frame clones, though not all of them. The profile shows about 100,000 clones, 90% to 95% of them singletons. The sample was peripheral blood, taken before pregnancy. These receptors were taken from a female donor with multiple sclerosis, enrolled in a pregnancy study.

This rearrangement joins TRBV19 to TRBJ1-4; no clear D gene. The CDR3 totals 11 residues. Germline V gene lookup returns CDR1 LNHDA and CDR2 SQIVND (reference sequence). V lost 7 bases to trimming and J lost 5 bases, with 5 bases between them. This CDR3 reads CASILNEKLFF. The CDR3, as DNA: TGTGCCAGTATCCTAAATGAAAAACTGTTTTTT.

The chain is built from TRBV6-1 and TRBJ1-3; the match to TRBD1 covers 8 bases. Unmatched junction bases numbered 4, after V lost 6 bases and J lost 0 bases. The CDR3 has 15 residues. The V gene's germline CDR1 is MNHNS and CDR2 SASEGT. DNA of the CDR3: TGTGCCAGCAGACGACAGGGGTCCTCTGGAAACACCATATATTTT. As protein: CASRRQGSSGNTIYF.

J is TRBJ2-1 and V is TRBV5-5; 7 bases match TRBD2. Germline V gives CDR1 SGHKS, CDR2 YYEKEE (reference sequence). CDR3 length: 15 residues. V lost 0 bases, J lost 4 bases, and 4 bases stayed unmatched. The CDR3 DNA sequence: TGTGCCAGCAGCTTGGCGGGAGGCGCTTACAATGAGCAGTTCTTC. Protein: CASSLAGGAYNEQFF.

This chain connects TRBV9 to TRBJ2-7; 7 nucleotides line up with TRBD1. V shed 3 bases and J 1 base; nucleotides not matched to a gene: 7. This CDR3 has 15 amino acids. Germline V gene data show CDR1 as SGDLS and CDR2 as YYNGEE. CDR3 in amino acids: CASSAGTDPSYEQYF. The CDR3 DNA is TGTGCCAGCAGCGCGGGGACAGACCCATCCTACGAGCAGTACTTC. The whole variable domain, filled in from reference TRBV9 and TRBJ2-7, reads DSGVTQTPKHLITATGQRVTLRCSPRSGDLSVYWYQQSLDQGLQFLIQYYNGEERAKGNILERFSAQQFPDLHSELNLSSLELGDSALYFCASSAGTDPSYEQYFGPGTRLTVT.

This chain joins TRBV18 and TRBJ2-7; a weak D match, TRBD2 (5 bases). The CDR3 totals 13 residues. Trimming took 4 bases from V and 3 from J, leaving 10 bases between them. Germline V gene lookup returns CDR1 KGHSH and CDR2 LQKENI. CDR3 loop: CASSLLGDYEQYF. The DNA for the CDR3 is TGTGCCAGCTCACTCTTGGGAGACTACGAGCAGTACTTC.

The V call is TRBV5-1, the J call TRBJ1-1, with D possibly being TRBD1 (6 bases). The germline V gene encodes CDR1 SGHRS and CDR2 YFSETQ. V lost 4 bases and J lost 1, with 14 bases in between. The CDR3 extends over 15 amino acids. The CDR3 loop reads CASSETLDRNTEAFF. DNA for the CDR3: TGCGCCAGCAGCGAAACGTTGGACAGGAACACTGAAGCTTTCTTT.

The chain recombines TRBV7-2 with TRBJ2-5; 8 bases are shared with TRBD1. The germline V gene has CDR1 SGHTA and CDR2 FQGNSA. The CDR3 is 16 residues long. Germline trimming cut 5 bases from V and 2 bases from J; bases unmatched to any gene: 10. CDR3: CASSQSQGVGQETQYF. DNA for the CDR3: TGTGCCAGCAGCCAATCACAGGGGGTGGGTCAAGAGACCCAGTACTTC. The full variable domain, rest sourced from reference TRBV7-2 and TRBJ2-5, is GAGVSQSPSNKVTEKGKDVELRCDPISGHTALYWYRQSLGQGLEFLIYFQGNSAPDKSGLPSDRFSAERTGGSVSTLTIQRTQQEDSAVYLCASSQSQGVGQETQYFGPGTRLLVL.

The chain is built from TRBV5-1 and TRBJ2-2, with 7 bases matching TRBD1. The CDR3 covers 17 residues. Unmatched junction bases numbered 16, after V lost 4 bases and J lost 7 bases. The germline gives CDR1 SGHRS, CDR2 YFSETQ. As DNA, the CDR3 is TGCGCCAGCAGCCTAAGACAGGGTACTCGGCACGGCGGGGAGCTGTTTTTT. Its translation is CASSLRQGTRHGGELFF.

This chain links TRBV7-6 with TRBJ2-7, with TRBD1 identical over 7 bases. The germline V gene has CDR1 SGHVS and CDR2 FNYEAQ. Unmatched junction bases numbered 6, after V lost 2 bases and J lost 5 bases. The CDR3 is 14 amino acids. CDR3 DNA: TGTGCCAGCAGCTTACGACAGGGTGGCCACGAGCAGTACTTC. Its translation is CASSLRQGGHEQYF.

V is TRBV19 and J is TRBJ2-5; 9 bases fit TRBD2. From germline, CDR1 is LNHDA and CDR2 SQIVND (reference sequence). Germline trimming cut 5 bases from V and 5 bases from J; bases unmatched to any gene: 12. The CDR3 is made up of 16 amino acids. The CDR3 protein is CASSPYHSGSGETQYF. CDR3 in DNA: TGTGCCAGTAGTCCCTATCATAGCGGGAGCGGGGAGACCCAGTACTTC.

This clone was counted once. The CDR3 coding sequence is TGTGCCAGTAGTACCGGACAGGCATATGGCTACACCTTC. Amino acids: CASSTGQAYGYTF. J is TRBJ1-2 and V is TRBV19, with 7 bases aligning to TRBD1. Trimming cost V 4 bases and J 5 bases; bases outside gene matches: 4. Germline CDR1 reads LNHDA; CDR2 reads SQIVND (reference sequence). The CDR3 contains 13 residues.

The chain has TRBV6-1 and TRBJ2-7; TRBD2 agrees at 11 bases. This CDR3 is built from 16 residues. With 1 base clipped from V and 4 bases from J, the junction kept 6 bases outside the gene matches. From germline, CDR1 is MNHNS and CDR2 SASEGT. The chain's CDR3 is CASSEGLAGGGYEQYF. As DNA, the CDR3 is TGTGCCAGCAGTGAAGGGCTAGCGGGAGGTGGGTACGAGCAGTACTTC.

The J gene is TRBJ2-4, the V gene TRBV20-1; maybe TRBD2 (6 bases). Trimming removed 6 bases from V and 6 bases from J, with 9 bases in between. This CDR3 contains 11 residues. Per germline, CDR1 DFQATT and CDR2 SNEGSKA (reference sequence). The DNA of the CDR3 is TGCAGTGCCCCGCGGGGAAACATTCAGTACTTC. It yields the protein CSAPRGNIQYF.

The chain combines TRBV7-8 with TRBJ2-1; the match to TRBD2 covers 8 bases. The ends lost 1 base at V and 1 base at J; junction bases unmatched: 12. From germline, CDR1 is SGHVS and CDR2 FQNEAQ. This CDR3 region has 19 residues. CDR3 nucleotide sequence: TGTGCCAGCAGCTTAGATACGTTGGTAGCGGGGTGGTCCTACAATGAGCAGTTCTTC. As protein: CASSLDTLVAGWSYNEQFF.

The CDR3 region is CASSLRASGGTYNEQFF. The CDR3 nucleotides are TGTGCCAGCAGCTTAAGGGCTAGCGGGGGCACCTACAATGAGCAGTTCTTC. The chain is built from TRBV11-2 and TRBJ2-1, with 10 bases fitting TRBD2. Looked up from germline, CDR1 is SGHAT and CDR2 is FQNNGV. This CDR3 comprises 17 residues. V trimming: 2 bases; J trimming: 2 bases; junction bases outside the gene matches: 6.

This rearrangement joins TRBV28 to TRBJ1-2; no firm D call. The CDR3 has 13 residues. Per the germline V gene, CDR1 is MDHEN and CDR2 is SYDVKM. Trimming pared 5 bases from V and 4 bases from J, leaving 11 bases between. The CDR3 nucleotides are TGTGCCAGCAGTCCTCCCCTTATCTATGGCTACACCTTC. It translates to CASSPPLIYGYTF.

The chain has TRBV6-1 and TRBJ1-5; 7 bases align to TRBD1. J gave up 3 bases and V 4 bases, and 6 bases lay outside the gene matches. The V gene's germline CDR1 is MNHNS and CDR2 SASEGT. The CDR3 covers 15 residues. CDR3: CASSAGGGINQPQHF. The CDR3 nucleotides read TGTGCCAGCAGTGCGGGAGGGGGCATCAATCAGCCCCAGCATTTT.

V is TRBV7-2 and J is TRBJ1-1; perhaps TRBD1 as D (6 bases). The CDR3 is 14 amino acids. Trimming cost V 4 bases and J 6 bases, with 15 bases left between them. The germline CDR1 and CDR2 sequences are SGHTA and FQGNSA. CDR3 region: CASSSRGVVSEAFF. The CDR3 coding sequence is TGTGCCAGCAGCTCCAGGGGTGTTGTCTCTGAAGCTTTCTTT. Full variable domain (rest looked up from reference TRBV7-2 and TRBJ1-1): GAGVSQSPSNKVTEKGKDVELRCDPISGHTALYWYRQSLGQGLEFLIYFQGNSAPDKSGLPSDRFSAERTGGSVSTLTIQRTQQEDSAVYLCASSSRGVVSEAFFGQGTRLTVV.

The chain couples TRBV18 to TRBJ1-4; D remains ambiguous. V lost 1 base, J lost 3 bases, and 9 bases lay in between. The CDR3 has 15 residues. CDR1 and CDR2 (germline): KGHSH, LQKENI. The DNA of the CDR3 is TGTGCCAGCTCACCACAACGCGGGTCTAATGAAAAACTGTTTTTT. Protein product: CASSPQRGSNEKLFF.

The rearrangement uses TRBV7-2 and TRBJ1-5; 8 positions match TRBD1. Trimming cost V 6 bases and J 5 bases; bases outside gene matches: 15. Germline V CDR1 and CDR2: SGHTA, FQGNSA. CDR3 size: 17 residues. Here the CDR3 reads CASSSHPGTGGDQPQHF. CDR3 coding DNA: TGTGCCAGCAGTTCTCATCCCGGGACAGGAGGTGATCAGCCCCAGCATTTT. Combining the CDR3 with reference TRBV7-2 and TRBJ1-5 gives the whole variable domain GAGVSQSPSNKVTEKGKDVELRCDPISGHTALYWYRQSLGQGLEFLIYFQGNSAPDKSGLPSDRFSAERTGGSVSTLTIQRTQQEDSAVYLCASSSHPGTGGDQPQHFGDGTRLSIL.

The chain recombines TRBV12-2 with TRBJ2-1; whether TRBD2, the table's D call, matches the DNA was not checked. TRBV12-2 is recorded as a pseudogene. The CDR3 loop spans 22 amino acids. The CDR3 region is CASPPAPLYISASGRSYNEQFF. Here the CDR3 DNA reads TGTGCAAGTCCCCCCGCCCCCCTTTATATCTCGGCTAGCGGGAGATCCTACAATGAGCAGTTCTTC.

With respect to this clone: A junction boundary mismatches the germline segment, possibly from a read error. The genes are TRBV30 and TRBJ2-1; 7 nucleotides match TRBD2. The germline CDR1 and CDR2 sequences are GTSNPN and SVGIG (reference sequence). The CDR3 contains 12 residues. CDR3 nucleotides: TGTGCCGGGAGACGAGCGGGAACGGGCCAGTTCTTC. It is translated as CAGRRAGTGQFF.

The chain is built from TRBV13 and TRBJ2-7, with TRBD1 as a possible D gene (5 bases). CDR3 size: 15 residues. The germline V gene has CDR1 PRHDT and CDR2 FYEKMQ (reference sequence). V was clipped by 7 bases and J by 1 base, with 17 bases between them. CDR3 DNA sequence: TGTGCCAGCACTCTGGGGCAGGGATCTTCCTACGAGCAGTACTTC. This gives the protein CASTLGQGSSYEQYF.

The gene calls are TRBV11-2 and TRBJ2-3, with D uncertain. Per the germline V gene, CDR1 is SGHAT and CDR2 is FQNNGV. The germline V and J ends were trimmed by 1 base and 1 base, with 9 bases remaining between them. This CDR3 is built from 15 residues. DNA for the CDR3: TGTGCCAGCAGCTTAGTCCCCCTAGGCACAGATACGCAGTATTTT. It specifies CASSLVPLGTDTQYF.

The chain recombines TRBV4-2 with TRBJ1-2; 9 bases are shared with TRBD1. This CDR3 contains 15 residues. In germline, CDR1 is LGHNA, CDR2 YNFKEQ. V trimming: 1 base; J trimming: 1 base; junction bases outside the gene matches: 1. The CDR3 here is CASSQGTGDNYGYTF. The CDR3 bases are TGTGCCAGCAGCCAAGGGACAGGGGATAACTATGGCTACACCTTC.